These 26 T cell receptor beta chains were all obtained from the same sample, sequenced in a study of T cells after posttransplantation cyclophosphamide. Here immunoSEQ multiplex PCR was the method, and the copy in TCRdb shows in-frame clones only, minus some. The table records 47,000 or so clones, roughly 92% of them present only once. Sequenced input: PBMCs. These receptors all stem from a woman aged 45-65 years in good health and a related stem cell transplant donor.

The genes are TRBV15 and TRBJ1-2; 8 bases fit TRBD1. CDR1 and CDR2 (germline): LNHNV, YYDKDF (reference sequence). J gave up 4 bases and V 3 bases, and 7 bases lay outside the gene matches. The CDR3 consists of 15 residues. CDR3 nucleotide sequence: TGTGCCACCAGCAGCCAAAGACAGGGGACCTATGGCTACACCTTC. This codes for CATSSQRQGTYGYTF.

The V gene is TRBV9, the J gene TRBJ1-2, with TRBD1 matching over 9 bases. Germline loops: CDR1 SGDLS, CDR2 YYNGEE. V lost 1 base and J lost 0; bases outside the gene matches: 7. There are 17 residues in the CDR3. This CDR3 is CASSVTGQGSANYGYTF. The CDR3 DNA sequence: TGTGCCAGCAGCGTAACGGGACAGGGCTCGGCTAACTATGGCTACACCTTC.

The chain recombines TRBV2 with TRBJ2-3, with no clear D. The CDR3 totals 15 residues. From germline, CDR1 is SNHLY and CDR2 FYNNEI. V was cut by 4 bases and J by 2 bases, with 13 bases left in between. The CDR3 here is CASSVLTRSTDTQYF. CDR3 DNA: TGTGCCAGCAGTGTTCTCACGAGGTCCACAGATACGCAGTATTTT.

This clone was picked up one time. The chain links TRBV19 to TRBJ1-4, with 9 bases fitting TRBD1. The CDR3 extends over 15 amino acids. The germline V gene encodes CDR1 LNHDA and CDR2 SQIVND (reference sequence). V was clipped by 3 bases and J by 2 bases; unmatched bases: 1. The CDR3 DNA reads TGTGCCAGTAGTATGGGGACAGGGACTAATGAAAAACTGTTTTTT. Residues: CASSMGTGTNEKLFF.

The CDR3: CASSGTGLRKTQYF. CDR3 bases: TGTGCCAGCAGTGGGACAGGCCTTAGGAAGACCCAGTACTTC. V usage is TRBV27 and J usage is TRBJ2-5, with TRBD1 matching over 8 bases. Germline CDR1 reads MNHEY; CDR2 reads SMNVEV (reference sequence). CDR3 size: 14 residues. With V trimmed by 5 bases and J by 6 bases, 8 bases remained unmatched.

The CDR3 DNA is TGTGCCAGCAGGGACAGGGGGCGGTCGAGGAACACTGAAGCTTTCTTT. As protein: CASRDRGRSRNTEAFF. The V call is TRBV21-1, the J call TRBJ1-1; the table calls TRBD1, which could not be checked here. TRBV21-1 has pseudogene status. The length of the CDR3 is 16 residues.

The chain combines TRBV29-1 with TRBJ2-2; D is perhaps TRBD1 (5 bases). Trimming removed 0 bases from V and 6 bases from J, with 11 bases in between. Germline lookup yields CDR1 SQVTM and CDR2 ANQGSEA. This CDR3 region has 14 residues. CDR3 nucleotides: TGCAGCGTTGAAGAAGGGAAACAGGCCGGGGAGCTGTTTTTT. Amino acids: CSVEEGKQAGELFF.

The V call is TRBV30, the J call TRBJ1-1, with D possibly TRBD1 on 5 matching bases. CDR1 and CDR2 from the germline V gene are GTSNPN and SVGIG (reference sequence). This CDR3 contains 13 residues. Trimming removed 4 bases from V and 2 bases from J, with 11 bases in between. The CDR3 coding sequence is TGTGCCTGGACGGAGGGGTATAACACTGAAGCTTTCTTT. Its translation: CAWTEGYNTEAFF.

The rearrangement joins TRBV28 to TRBJ2-7; D not certain. The CDR3 is 14 amino acids. Trimming removed 6 bases from V and 0 bases from J, with 12 bases in between. In germline, CDR1 is MDHEN, CDR2 SYDVKM. The CDR3 DNA reads as TGTGCCAGCAGAAGAGACACCAACTCCTACGAGCAGTACTTC. It encodes CASRRDTNSYEQYF.

The table lists this clone with a count of one. This chain joins TRBV4-1 and TRBJ2-5; 9 bases fit TRBD1. The CDR3 has 15 residues. CDR1 is MGHRA and CDR2 is YSYEKL in the germline V gene. V lost 2 bases and J lost 4; bases outside the gene matches: 5. CDR3 sequence: CASSQWYRGRETQYF. In nucleotides, the CDR3 is TGCGCCAGCAGCCAATGGTACAGGGGGCGAGAGACCCAGTACTTC.

The genes are TRBV5-4 and TRBJ1-6; 8 nucleotides agree with TRBD1. The ends lost 4 bases at V and 5 bases at J; junction bases unmatched: 5. The length of the CDR3 is 15 residues. The germline gives CDR1 SGHNT, CDR2 YYREEE (reference sequence). The CDR3 DNA sequence: TGTGCCAGCAGCACCCCGACAGGGGATAATTCACCCCTCCACTTT. It is translated as CASSTPTGDNSPLHF.

The rearrangement links TRBV19 to TRBJ1-2; 7 bases are a match to TRBD1. J lost 1 base, V lost 5 bases, and 4 bases had no gene match. This CDR3 region has 14 residues. In germline, CDR1 is LNHDA, CDR2 SQIVND (reference sequence). DNA for the CDR3: TGTGCCAGTAGTCGGGACAGAAATAACTATGGCTACACCTTC. Translation: CASSRDRNNYGYTF.

CDR3 DNA: TGTGCCAGCAGTGCTGGGTACAGGGGTTCGAATCAGCCCCAGCATTTT. Protein sequence: CASSAGYRGSNQPQHF. This chain uses TRBV2 with TRBJ1-5, with 7 bases identical to TRBD1. Germline CDR1 reads SNHLY; CDR2 reads FYNNEI. CDR3 length: 16 amino acids. V trimming: 4 bases; J trimming: 4 bases; junction bases outside the gene matches: 10.

The V call is TRBV5-1, the J call TRBJ2-3; D is uncertain. Germline V gene sequence: CDR1 SGHRS, CDR2 YFSETQ. Deletions cut 4 bases from V and 6 bases from J, with 9 bases between. This CDR3 is built from 12 residues. The CDR3, as DNA: TGCGCCAGCAGCGCGAGCTGGGATACGCAGTATTTT. This gives the protein CASSASWDTQYF.

This clone occurred once. The V call is TRBV6-7, the J call TRBJ2-3; D may be TRBD2 (5 bases). TRBV6-7 is an open reading frame, and its role is uncertain. Trimming removed 2 bases from V and 13 bases from J, with 37 bases in between. The CDR3 sequence is 20 residues long. The CDR3 here is CASSYSGREKFGGFDDWEYF. CDR3 bases: TGTGCCAGCAGTTACAGCGGACGGGAAAAGTTTGGTGGGTTCGACGACTGGGAGTATTTT.

The chain carries TRBV5-1 and TRBJ1-3; D is uncertain. Germline CDR1 SGHRS, CDR2 YFSETQ. This CDR3 spans 13 amino acids. V was pared by 4 bases and J by 4 bases, with 9 bases between. This CDR3 is CASSPAGGNTIYF. For the CDR3, the DNA is TGCGCCAGCAGCCCAGCGGGGGGAAACACCATATATTTT. Looking up the rest from reference TRBV5-1 and TRBJ1-3 gives the full variable domain: KAGVTQTPRYLIKTRGQQVTLSCSPISGHRSVSWYQQTPGQGLQFLFEYFSETQRNKGNFPGRFSGRQFSNSRSEMNVSTLELGDSALYLCASSPAGGNTIYFGEGSWLTVV.

The chain has TRBV7-6 and TRBJ2-2; no clear D. The V end lost 3 bases, the J end lost 4 bases, and 12 bases lay between the germline ends. The CDR3 totals 15 residues. In germline, CDR1 is SGHVS, CDR2 FNYEAQ. The CDR3 DNA reads TGTGCCAGCAGCTTGAACTTTCCGGGCACCGGGGAGCTGTTTTTT. Its protein is CASSLNFPGTGELFF. Complete variable domain (other parts from reference TRBV7-6 and TRBJ2-2): GAGVSQSPRYKVTKRGQDVALRCDPISGHVSLYWYRQALGQGPEFLTYFNYEAQQDKSGLPNDRFSAERPEGSISTLTIQRTEQRDSAMYRCASSLNFPGTGELFFGEGSRLTVL.

This rearrangement joins TRBV7-9 to TRBJ1-2; maybe TRBD1 (6 bases). The germline gives CDR1 SEHNR, CDR2 FQNEAQ (reference sequence). Between the trimmed V and J ends, which lost 5 bases and 1 base, there was a span of 11 bases. The CDR3 runs 14 residues. In DNA form, the CDR3 reads TGTGCCAGCAGCCCAGGGGCTCTTAACTATGGCTACACCTTC. Amino acid sequence: CASSPGALNYGYTF.

This chain connects TRBV15 to TRBJ2-5, with 9 bases aligning to TRBD2. Germline assignment: CDR1 LNHNV and CDR2 YYDKDF (reference sequence). V shed 0 bases, J shed 4 bases, and the junction held 21 bases outside the gene matches. This CDR3 spans 21 amino acids. The CDR3 DNA reads as TGTGCCACCAGCAGAGAAGGAGGGAGCGCGGCGGGAGGGCCGGCTTCAGAGACCCAGTACTTC. This encodes CATSREGGSAAGGPASETQYF.

The genes are TRBV7-7 and TRBJ1-1; the match to TRBD1 covers 8 bases. Germline trimming cut 5 bases from V and 1 base from J; bases unmatched to any gene: 9. The CDR3 has 16 residues. Germline V gene sequence: CDR1 SSHAT, CDR2 FNYEAQ (reference sequence). CDR3 sequence (DNA): TGTGCCAGCAGCCCATTTACAGGGGGATCGAACACTGAAGCTTTCTTT. Translated, it gives CASSPFTGGSNTEAFF.

The V and J genes are TRBV7-2 and TRBJ1-4; D call uncertain. Trimming pared 4 bases from V and 7 bases from J, leaving 16 bases between. The CDR3 is 15 amino acids. Germline V gives CDR1 SGHTA, CDR2 FQGNSA. CDR3 sequence: CASSYIELVGEKLFF. The CDR3 bases are TGTGCCAGCAGCTATATAGAGCTGGTCGGTGAAAAACTGTTTTTT.

This chain joins TRBV19 and TRBJ2-1; 11 bases line up with TRBD2. The CDR3 runs to 16 residues. Germline V gives CDR1 LNHDA, CDR2 SQIVND (reference sequence). V gave up 5 bases and J gave up 9 bases; unmatched junction bases: 12. CDR3 loop: CASSVSTSGGRGEQFF. The CDR3 bases are TGTGCCAGTAGTGTCAGTACTAGCGGGGGTAGAGGTGAGCAGTTCTTC.

The chain uses TRBV5-4 and TRBJ2-3; D possibly corresponds to TRBD1 (6 bases). Per germline, CDR1 SGHNT and CDR2 YYREEE (reference sequence). Trimming removed 4 bases from V and 3 bases from J, with 18 bases in between. The CDR3 has 16 amino acids. CDR3 amino acids: CASSLPGAGVTDTQYF. The CDR3 DNA sequence: TGTGCCAGCAGCCTACCCGGGGCAGGGGTTACAGATACGCAGTATTTT.

With respect to this clone: At one end the junction does not follow the germline gene, possibly because of a read error. The same CDR3 arises from other DNA sequences in this sample as well. The CDR3 region has the DNA TGTGCCAGCAACGAAAGGGGGTTCAATTCCCCCCTCCACTTT. Translating it yields CASNERGFNSPLHF. The chain joins TRBV9 to TRBJ1-6, with D maybe TRBD1 (6 bases). Germline CDR1 and CDR2: SGDLS and YYNGEE. The CDR3 totals 14 residues.

A remark on this clone: Without the conserved terminal phenylalanine or tryptophan, this CDR3 likely stems from a read error. The DNA is left out, because the CDR3 cannot be placed on it with certainty; the CDR3 is given as TCRdb lists it. The chain has TRBV7-9 and TRBJ1-2; TRBD1, the D gene given by the table, was not confirmed from the DNA. 12 amino acids form the CDR3, both terminal residues included. Germline CDR1 and CDR2: SEHNR and FQNEAQ (reference sequence). The CDR3 sequence: CASSFRSTGTGT.

The chain has TRBV19 and TRBJ1-1; D not certain. V gave up 8 bases and J gave up 2 bases, with 9 bases separating them. This CDR3 comprises 12 residues. From germline, CDR1 is LNHDA and CDR2 SQIVND (reference sequence). For the CDR3, the DNA is TGTGCCAGTCTAGATAGTAACACTGAAGCTTTCTTT. Encoded protein: CASLDSNTEAFF.